These 11 T cell receptor beta chains originate from one sample sequenced in a study of blood T cell repertoires in COVID-19. Only in-frame clones appear in the TCRdb table, and some are missing; sequencing was by immunoSEQ multiplex PCR. This sample has hundreds of thousands of clones, with about 90% found just once. Input material: peripheral blood. Source of these receptors: a man younger than 35 with COVID-19, enrolled during active disease.

V is TRBV29-1 and J is TRBJ2-2, with 11 bases matching TRBD2. The CDR3 is made up of 14 amino acids. Germline assignment: CDR1 SQVTM and CDR2 ANQGSEA. Unmatched junction bases numbered 2, after V lost 7 bases and J lost 1 base. Here the CDR3 reads CSATSGVNTGELFF. In nucleotides, the CDR3 is TGCAGCGCGACTAGCGGGGTGAACACCGGGGAGCTGTTTTTT.

The gene calls are TRBV10-3 and TRBJ2-3, with 10 bases lining up with TRBD1. The CDR3 loop spans 13 amino acids. J lost 4 bases, V lost 11 bases, and 6 bases had no gene match. Germline values: CDR1 ENHRY, CDR2 SYGVKD. The CDR3 is CALGGQGSDTQYF. CDR3 bases: TGTGCCTTGGGGGGACAGGGGTCAGATACGCAGTATTTT.

This chain links TRBV7-9 with TRBJ1-1; D is perhaps TRBD1 (5 bases). V was clipped by 5 bases and J by 0 bases, with 10 bases between them. The CDR3 is made up of 14 amino acids. Looked up from germline, CDR1 is SEHNR and CDR2 is FQNEAQ (reference sequence). The CDR3 DNA sequence: TGTGCCAGCAGCCCCAGGGTGATGAACACTGAAGCTTTCTTT. The encoded protein is CASSPRVMNTEAFF.

This chain joins TRBV9 and TRBJ2-7; 8 bases are shared with TRBD2. Germline lookup yields CDR1 SGDLS and CDR2 YYNGEE. CDR3 size: 14 residues. Trimming took 2 bases from V and 5 from J; bases not matched to a gene: 6. The CDR3 protein is CASSVGSGKDEQYF. CDR3 coding DNA: TGTGCCAGCAGCGTCGGTAGCGGGAAAGACGAGCAGTACTTC.

The chain recombines TRBV5-6 with TRBJ1-5; possible D gene TRBD1, 5 bases. The CDR3 is 13 amino acids. CDR1 and CDR2 from the germline V gene are SGHDT and YYEEEE. The V gene lost 4 bases and the J gene lost 7 bases, with 12 bases spanning the gap. In DNA form, the CDR3 reads TGTGCCAGCAGCGTTGGGGGAGGCCAGCCCCAGCATTTT. Amino acid sequence: CASSVGGGQPQHF.

The V call is TRBV23-1, the J call TRBJ2-7; TRBD1 matches at 9 bases. TRBV23-1 is given ORF status, its function remaining uncertain. The V gene end was trimmed by 2 bases and the J gene end by 4 bases; junction bases not matched to a gene: 12. The CDR3 covers 17 residues. DNA for the CDR3: TGCGCCAGCAGTCAACTCAACCAACCGGGACAGGGTTACGAGCAGTACTTC. Translation: CASSQLNQPGQGYEQYF.

There are a few counts of this clone. The chain couples TRBV2 to TRBJ2-1, with a possible D match to TRBD1 (7 bases). Germline V gene sequence: CDR1 SNHLY, CDR2 FYNNEI. Trimming shortened V by 6 bases and J by 0 bases, and 24 bases separated the two germline ends. The CDR3 loop spans 19 amino acids. The CDR3 nucleotides are TGTGCCAGCAGCGGGCTCCGACAGGGAGGCAGGAGCTCCTACAATGAGCAGTTCTTC. Its translation: CASSGLRQGGRSSYNEQFF.

The rearrangement joins TRBV25-1 to TRBJ2-1; D call uncertain. The germline V gene has CDR1 MGHDK and CDR2 SYGVNS. V lost 4 bases and J lost 6, with 4 bases in between. The CDR3 has 11 residues. The CDR3 protein is CASSASNEQFF. The CDR3 DNA follows: TGTGCCAGCAGTGCGAGCAATGAGCAGTTCTTC.

The chain carries TRBV27 and TRBJ1-1; D possibly corresponds to TRBD1 (6 bases). This CDR3 region has 14 residues. The germline gives CDR1 MNHEY, CDR2 SMNVEV (reference sequence). Trimming pared 5 bases from V and 1 base from J, leaving 11 bases between. The CDR3: CASSPLDRNTEAFF. CDR3 DNA: TGTGCCAGCAGTCCCCTGGACAGGAACACTGAAGCTTTCTTT.

J is TRBJ2-1 and V is TRBV19; D might be TRBD2 (6 bases). The CDR3 sequence is 15 residues long. V was pared by 3 bases and J by 0 bases, with 9 bases between. In germline, CDR1 is LNHDA, CDR2 SQIVND (reference sequence). CDR3 in amino acids: CASSIDGSSYNEQFF. Written as DNA, the CDR3 is TGTGCCAGTAGTATTGACGGGAGCTCCTACAATGAGCAGTTCTTC. The full variable domain, with the rest looked up from reference TRBV19 and TRBJ2-1, is DGGITQSPKYLFRKEGQNVTLSCEQNLNHDAMYWYRQDPGQGLRLIYYSQIVNDFQKGDIAEGYSVSREKKESFPLTVTSAQKNPTAFYLCASSIDGSSYNEQFFGPGTRLTVL.

The chain combines TRBV7-8 with TRBJ1-1, with 10 positions matching TRBD1. The V gene's germline CDR1 is SGHVS and CDR2 FQNEAQ. The CDR3 is made up of 15 amino acids. V lost 1 base and J lost 5; bases outside the gene matches: 4. The CDR3 DNA reads as TGTGCCAGCAGCTTAGGGGACAGGGGTCGGACTGAAGCTTTCTTT. This sequence encodes CASSLGDRGRTEAFF.